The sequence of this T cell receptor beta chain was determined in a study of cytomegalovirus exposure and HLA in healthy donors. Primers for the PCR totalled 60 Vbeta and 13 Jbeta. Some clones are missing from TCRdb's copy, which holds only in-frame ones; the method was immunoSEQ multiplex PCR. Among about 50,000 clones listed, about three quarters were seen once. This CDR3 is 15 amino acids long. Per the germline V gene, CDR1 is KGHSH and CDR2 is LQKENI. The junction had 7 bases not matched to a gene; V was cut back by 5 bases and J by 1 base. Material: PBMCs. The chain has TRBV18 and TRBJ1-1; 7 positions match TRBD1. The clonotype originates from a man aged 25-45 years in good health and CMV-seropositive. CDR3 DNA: TGTGCCAGCTCATCACGGACAGGAAAGAACACTGAAGCTTTCTTT. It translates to CASSSRTGKNTEAFF.